Listed below are T cell receptor beta chains from one sample, sequenced in a study of regulatory T cells in long-lasting Graves disease. Each CDR3 protein gets one entry after TCRdb re-called the multiplex PCR reads with MiXCR. Of 200,000 to 250,000 distinct CDR3 sequences listed, approximately 20% were seen once; the top ten hold 22%. The material was peripheral blood mononuclear cells (PBMCs), obtained at new diagnosis, from a patient treated with antithyroid drugs. Receptors originate from a female donor with Graves disease. Each CDR3 is given with its conserved first and last residue. D genes are given only for firm matches. Size is stated for part of the rows, as once, few or many counts, or as a class when the clone is expanded.

j_call: TRBJ2-7; d_call: TRBD1; clone_size: -; v_call: TRBV2; cdr3_aa: CASSFTGAREQYF; cdr3_nt: TGTGCCAGCAGTTTTACAGGGGCACGCGAGCAGTACTTC
j_call: TRBJ2-2; d_call: TRBD2; clone_size: many; v_call: TRBV20-1; cdr3_aa: CSATGLAGDTGELFF; cdr3_nt: TGCAGTGCTACAGGACTAGCGGGAGACACCGGGGAGCTGTTTTTT
j_call: TRBJ1-2; d_call: TRBD1; clone_size: many; v_call: TRBV19; cdr3_aa: CASSTRTGALGNYGYTF; cdr3_nt: TGTGCCAGTAGTACCCGGACAGGGGCGCTGGGTAACTATGGCTACACCTTC
j_call: TRBJ2-7; d_call: TRBD1; clone_size: many; v_call: TRBV6-1; cdr3_aa: CASSEGQGASYEQYF; cdr3_nt: TGTGCCAGCAGTGAGGGACAGGGGGCATCCTACGAGCAGTACTTC
j_call: TRBJ2-1; d_call: TRBD2; clone_size: few; v_call: TRBV9; cdr3_aa: CASSVEGTSGRATEQFF; cdr3_nt: TGTGCCAGCAGCGTAGAGGGGACTAGCGGGAGGGCCACTGAGCAGTTCTTC
j_call: TRBJ1-5; d_call: -; clone_size: -; v_call: TRBV10-3; cdr3_aa: CAISQGSGGQPQHF; cdr3_nt: TGTGCCATCAGTCAAGGATCGGGGGGTCAGCCCCAGCATTTT
j_call: TRBJ2-7; d_call: TRBD2; clone_size: -; v_call: TRBV20-1; cdr3_aa: CSVAGDRPYEQYF; cdr3_nt: TGCAGTGTAGCGGGGGACAGACCATACGAGCAGTACTTC
j_call: TRBJ2-7; d_call: -; clone_size: many; v_call: TRBV6-1; cdr3_aa: CASRVDTTHYEQYF; cdr3_nt: TGTGCCAGCAGAGTCGACACGACGCACTACGAGCAGTACTTC
j_call: TRBJ2-1; d_call: TRBD1; clone_size: many; v_call: TRBV24-1; cdr3_aa: CATSDVGGQGARSEQFF; cdr3_nt: TGTGCCACCAGTGACGTGGGGGGACAGGGGGCGAGGAGTGAGCAGTTCTTC
j_call: TRBJ1-5; d_call: -; clone_size: few; v_call: TRBV7-2; cdr3_aa: CASSLTQGQPQHF; cdr3_nt: TGTGCCAGCAGCTTAACTCAGGGTCAGCCCCAGCATTTT
j_call: TRBJ2-7; d_call: -; clone_size: -; v_call: TRBV11-2; cdr3_aa: CASSPRDKSSYEQYF; cdr3_nt: TGTGCCAGCAGCCCTCGGGACAAAAGCTCCTACGAGCAGTACTTC
j_call: TRBJ2-7; d_call: TRBD1; clone_size: -; v_call: TRBV19; cdr3_aa: CASSPLGWGQTSYEQYF; cdr3_nt: TGTGCCAGTAGTCCCCTCGGATGGGGACAGACCTCCTACGAGCAGTACTTC
j_call: TRBJ2-1; d_call: -; clone_size: -; v_call: TRBV13; cdr3_aa: CASSPRDQSYNEQFF; cdr3_nt: TGTGCCAGCAGCCCTCGGGACCAGTCCTACAATGAGCAGTTCTTC
j_call: TRBJ2-7; d_call: TRBD1; clone_size: many; v_call: TRBV27; cdr3_aa: CASSPEAGGEEEQYF; cdr3_nt: TGTGCCAGCAGCCCCGAGGCAGGGGGTGAGGAAGAGCAGTACTTC
j_call: TRBJ2-7; d_call: -; clone_size: many; v_call: TRBV13; cdr3_aa: CASSLGRDDYEQYF; cdr3_nt: TGTGCCAGCAGCTTAGGTCGGGACGACTACGAGCAGTACTTC
j_call: TRBJ1-4; d_call: -; clone_size: many; v_call: TRBV9; cdr3_aa: CASSQSGASNEKLFF; cdr3_nt: TGTGCCAGCAGCCAATCAGGGGCCTCTAATGAAAAACTGTTTTTT